This T cell receptor beta chain derives from a study of T cell responses to AZD1222 COVID-19 vaccine. Study-level points and caveats: Baseline serostatus was positive in only six AZD1222 recipients.

Trimming cost V 5 bases and J 8 bases, with 13 bases left between them. The CDR3 totals 13 residues. Per the germline V gene, CDR1 is MNHEY and CDR2 is SVGAGI. Points on this clone: The antigen remains undetermined.

Here immunoSEQ multiplex PCR was the method, and the copy in TCRdb shows in-frame clones only, minus some. This table holds 75,000 to 90,000 clones, around 86% found once. This clonotype originated in an adult in good health. This specimen consisted of peripheral blood, obtained on day 0 of AZD1222 vaccination. The rearrangement uses TRBV6-5 and TRBJ1-5; D may be TRBD1 (5 bases). This CDR3 reads CASSPGQIEPQHF. The CDR3 bases are TGTGCCAGCAGTCCAGGGCAGATTGAGCCCCAGCATTTT.